Following are 26 T cell receptor beta chains from one sample sequenced in a study of lymphopenia after photon versus proton radiotherapy. TCRdb's copy holds only in-frame clones and misses some; the assay was immunoSEQ multiplex PCR. This table holds about 70,000 clones, 80% to 95% found once. Sequenced here: peripheral blood, sampled from a patient treated with photon-based radiotherapy. All receptors derive from a woman aged 40 to 50 with cholangiocarcinoma.

This clone was seen only once. The chain links TRBV6-1 to TRBJ2-1, with D hard to call. This CDR3 is 14 amino acids long. Trimming shortened V by 4 bases and J by 6 bases, and 13 bases separated the two germline ends. Germline V gene lookup returns CDR1 MNHNS and CDR2 SASEGT. CDR3 bases: TGTGCCAGCAGTGCCACACTACCCCGCAATGAGCAGTTCTTC. It specifies CASSATLPRNEQFF.

The CDR3 reads CASSLVAGGAFNEQFF. In DNA form, the CDR3 reads TGTGCCAGCAGCTTGGTGGCGGGAGGAGCCTTCAATGAGCAGTTCTTC. The chain carries TRBV5-4 and TRBJ2-1, with TRBD2 identical over 8 bases. Losses at the gene ends were 0 bases for V and 6 bases for J; bases not matched to a gene: 8. Looked up from germline, CDR1 is SGHNT and CDR2 is YYREEE (reference sequence). This CDR3 is 16 amino acids long.

J is TRBJ2-7 and V is TRBV2; possibly TRBD2 for D (7 bases). Trimming removed 9 bases at V and 3 bases at J, with 12 bases between. CDR1 and CDR2 (germline): SNHLY, FYNNEI. CDR3 length equals 12 residues. CDR3 in amino acids: CASKGGIYEQYF. CDR3 in DNA: TGTGCCAGTAAGGGGGGGATCTACGAGCAGTACTTC.

The rearrangement uses TRBV4-1 and TRBJ1-4; TRBD1 agrees at 7 bases. There are 17 residues in the CDR3. V was clipped by 7 bases and J by 0 bases; unmatched bases: 11. Germline CDR1 is MGHRA and CDR2 is YSYEKL. The CDR3 region has the DNA TGCGCCAGCAAACGACAGGGTTCTTATGCAACTAATGAAAAACTGTTTTTT. Its protein product is CASKRQGSYATNEKLFF.

This chain uses TRBV27 with TRBJ2-1; D is unresolved. The CDR3 runs 16 residues. Trimming left V 0 bases short and J 10 bases short, with 19 bases between. Germline-derived CDR1 and CDR2 are MNHEY and SMNVEV (reference sequence). The CDR3 nucleotides read TGTGCCAGCAGTTTATCCGTCGGTGAGGTCGCACAAGAGCAGTTCTTC. This encodes CASSLSVGEVAQEQFF.

The V and J genes are TRBV11-1 and TRBJ2-1, with 7 bases lining up with TRBD2. Germline V gene data show CDR1 as SGHAT and CDR2 as FQDESV (reference sequence). The CDR3 has 16 amino acids. Trimming removed 5 bases from V and 8 bases from J; junction bases left unmatched: 15. The CDR3 DNA follows: TGTGCCAGCAGCCAACCCAGGGCTAGCGGACGTTATGAGCAGTTCTTC. The encoded protein is CASSQPRASGRYEQFF.

This clone was detected once. The chain has TRBV14 and TRBJ1-1, with D hard to call. The ends were cut back, 0 bases at V and 1 base at J, with 3 bases in the middle. CDR3 length equals 13 residues. Germline loops: CDR1 SGHDN, CDR2 FVKESK. Here the CDR3 DNA reads TGTGCCAGCAGCCAAGATTGGAACACTGAAGCTTTCTTT. It codes for CASSQDWNTEAFF.

A few counts support this clone. V and J are TRBV30 and TRBJ1-1; D gene unclear. V was clipped by 0 bases and J by 0 bases, with 5 bases between them. Germline-derived CDR1 and CDR2 are GTSNPN and SVGIG (reference sequence). The CDR3 runs 13 residues. CDR3 in amino acids: CAWSVQMNTEAFF. The CDR3 nucleotides are TGTGCCTGGAGTGTACAGATGAACACTGAAGCTTTCTTT.

The rearrangement links TRBV6-5 to TRBJ2-2; no clear D gene. Deletions cut 2 bases from V and 7 bases from J, with 11 bases between. The germline CDR1 and CDR2 sequences are MNHEY and SVGAGI. CDR3 size: 14 residues. CDR3 sequence reads: CASSYLGINGELFF. CDR3 DNA sequence: TGTGCCAGCAGTTACCTGGGGATAAACGGGGAGCTGTTTTTT.

This chain connects TRBV6-6 to TRBJ1-1; TRBD1 is a possible D gene (5 bases). This CDR3 comprises 15 residues. Trimming took off 1 base at V and 1 base at J, with 10 bases between the two ends. Germline-derived CDR1 and CDR2 are MNHNY and SVGAGI (reference sequence). CDR3 residues: CASSYLDGGNTEAFF. The CDR3 DNA sequence: TGTGCCAGCAGTTACTTGGACGGGGGGAACACTGAAGCTTTCTTT.

CDR3: CAWSRGGYEQYF. The CDR3 DNA reads as TGTGCCTGGAGTCGGGGAGGGTACGAGCAGTACTTC. This chain joins TRBV30 and TRBJ2-7, with 7 bases aligning to TRBD2. Germline CDR1 reads GTSNPN; CDR2 reads SVGIG (reference sequence). The CDR3 runs 12 residues. The ends lost 2 bases at V and 4 bases at J; junction bases unmatched: 2.

This clone was seen only a few times. This chain connects TRBV6-1 to TRBJ1-6; 10 positions agree with TRBD1. Germline loops: CDR1 MNHNS, CDR2 SASEGT. V lost 3 bases and J lost 5; bases outside the gene matches: 7. The length of the CDR3 is 17 residues. This CDR3 reads CASSEDDDRGHNSPLHF. The CDR3 DNA reads TGTGCCAGCAGTGAGGACGATGACAGGGGGCATAATTCACCCCTCCACTTT.

This sequence joins TRBV7-9 and TRBJ1-2, with 7 bases fitting TRBD1. The CDR3 is 14 amino acids. V lost 7 bases and J lost 6; bases outside the gene matches: 11. The V gene's germline CDR1 is SEHNR and CDR2 FQNEAQ (reference sequence). CDR3 residues: CASKDTGEGDGYTF. The CDR3 nucleotides read TGTGCCAGCAAGGATACAGGGGAGGGGGATGGCTACACCTTC.

This rearrangement joins TRBV7-9 to TRBJ1-4; no clear D gene. The CDR3 has 16 amino acids. Trimming took off 5 bases at V and 0 bases at J, with 13 bases between the two ends. Germline-derived CDR1 and CDR2 are SEHNR and FQNEAQ (reference sequence). The CDR3 loop reads CASSPVRGSTNEKLFF. The CDR3 DNA reads TGTGCCAGCAGCCCCGTTCGGGGATCAACTAATGAAAAACTGTTTTTT.

CDR3 sequence reads: CATSGGEEYNEQFF. The CDR3 DNA reads as TGTGCCACCAGCGGGGGGGAGGAGTACAATGAGCAGTTCTTC. This sequence joins TRBV15 and TRBJ2-1, with 7 bases identical to TRBD2. The germline gives CDR1 LNHNV, CDR2 YYDKDF (reference sequence). The CDR3 contains 14 residues. After removal of 5 bases from V and 4 bases from J, the junction contained 5 bases not matched to a gene.

The J gene is TRBJ2-1, the V gene TRBV9; D might be TRBD2 (5 bases). Trimming took 3 bases from V and 9 from J, leaving 13 bases between them. The CDR3 has 13 amino acids. The germline V gene has CDR1 SGDLS and CDR2 YYNGEE. The DNA for the CDR3 is TGTGCCAGCAGCGGGACTCTGGCCAGTGAGCAGTTCTTC. Amino acid sequence: CASSGTLASEQFF.

This CDR3 reads CASRSGANYGYTF. CDR3 nucleotide sequence: TGTGCCAGCAGGTCAGGGGCTAACTATGGCTACACCTTC. The gene calls are TRBV7-9 and TRBJ1-2; TRBD1 is a possible D gene (6 bases). Germline loops: CDR1 SEHNR, CDR2 FQNEAQ (reference sequence). There are 13 residues in the CDR3. V lost 6 bases and J 0 bases, leaving 8 bases between the germline ends.

This clone came up a few times. V gene TRBV6-5 combines with J gene TRBJ1-6, with D maybe TRBD1 (6 bases). The CDR3 is made up of 12 amino acids. The V gene's germline CDR1 is MNHEY and CDR2 SVGAGI. Trimming left V 6 bases short and J 10 bases short, with 10 bases between. CDR3 sequence (DNA): TGTGCCAGCAGGGAGGGGGACTCACCCCTCCACTTT. This encodes CASREGDSPLHF.

The V gene is TRBV10-3, the J gene TRBJ1-5; 7 bases map to TRBD1. Unmatched junction bases numbered 8, after V lost 10 bases and J lost 5 bases. Germline assignment: CDR1 ENHRY and CDR2 SYGVKD. The CDR3 has 13 amino acids. CDR3 protein: CATQGGFDQPQHF. The DNA of the CDR3 is TGTGCCACCCAGGGGGGGTTCGATCAGCCCCAGCATTTT.

The chain carries TRBV7-2 and TRBJ1-2, with D tentatively TRBD1 (5 bases). Trimming took 3 bases from V and 5 from J, leaving 10 bases between them. Germline-derived CDR1 and CDR2 are SGHTA and FQGNSA. The CDR3 contains 13 residues. The CDR3 protein is CASSFTGLYGYTF. The CDR3 DNA sequence: TGTGCCAGCAGCTTCACAGGTCTTTATGGCTACACCTTC.

The chain joins TRBV5-4 to TRBJ1-3, with unresolved D. The CDR3 is 14 residues long. With 4 bases removed from V and 1 base from J, the gap between germline ends came to 9 bases. CDR1 is SGHNT and CDR2 is YYREEE in the germline V gene (reference sequence). The CDR3 reads CASSPGLSGNTIYF. The CDR3 bases are TGTGCCAGCAGCCCGGGTCTTTCTGGAAACACCATATATTTT.

This clone was recorded a few times. The chain links TRBV10-1 to TRBJ2-1, with 8 positions matching TRBD2. CDR1 is WNHNN and CDR2 is SYGVQD in the germline V gene (reference sequence). This CDR3 comprises 16 residues. Germline trimming cut 0 bases from V and 6 bases from J; bases unmatched to any gene: 7. DNA for the CDR3: TGCGCCAGCAGTGAGTCGGGGACTAGTTCCGCCAATGAGCAGTTCTTC. Amino acids: CASSESGTSSANEQFF.

In this sample, this clone turned up a few times. The chain carries TRBV13 and TRBJ2-7; TRBD2 aligns across 9 bases. This CDR3 contains 15 residues. Germline loops: CDR1 PRHDT, CDR2 FYEKMQ (reference sequence). Losses at the gene ends were 1 base for V and 1 base for J; bases not matched to a gene: 2. The CDR3 here is CASSLVSGSSYEQYF. As DNA, the CDR3 is TGTGCCAGCAGCTTAGTTAGCGGGAGTTCCTACGAGCAGTACTTC.

The chain carries TRBV2 and TRBJ1-1; TRBD1 is a possible D gene (5 bases). Looked up from germline, CDR1 is SNHLY and CDR2 is FYNNEI. CDR3 length: 15 residues. Trimming left V 5 bases short and J 6 bases short, with 19 bases between. In DNA, the CDR3 is TGTGCCAGCAGTCGGGTTCAGGGCGGGGTCGCTGAAGCTTTCTTT. Its protein is CASSRVQGGVAEAFF.

The rearrangement uses TRBV5-6 and TRBJ2-7, with D uncertain. Germline V gene data show CDR1 as SGHDT and CDR2 as YYEEEE. The length of the CDR3 is 13 residues. The V and J ends lost 4 bases and 6 bases respectively, with 14 bases between them. The CDR3 reads CASSDTTSREQYF. The CDR3 bases are TGTGCCAGCAGCGACACAACTTCCCGCGAGCAGTACTTC.

This chain connects TRBV11-2 to TRBJ1-3; TRBD1 matches 7 bases. Germline trimming cut 5 bases from V and 0 bases from J; bases unmatched to any gene: 13. Looked up from germline, CDR1 is SGHAT and CDR2 is FQNNGV. The CDR3 consists of 18 residues. For the CDR3, the DNA is TGTGCCAGCAGCCCAAGGGACAGTGGGGGGGTCTCTGGAAACACCATATATTTT. This translates into CASSPRDSGGVSGNTIYF.